One and the same sample provided the 2 T cell receptor beta chains below, sequenced in a study of regulatory T cells in long-lasting Graves disease. This sample's time point: newly diagnosed GD, antithyroid drugs for less than 3 months. Construction of the TCR library relied on RNA isolated from PBMCs. Relying on iRepertoire HTBI primers and Arm-PCR of CDR3 regions, the team built TCR beta libraries. From the multiplex PCR reads, TCRdb called clonotypes with MiXCR, one entry per CDR3 protein. The sample includes fewer than 350,000 distinct CDR3 sequences, 15% to 20% of them seen just once. The specimen was peripheral blood mononuclear cells (PBMCs), collected at new diagnosis, from a patient treated with antithyroid drugs. The origin of the receptors is a female donor with Graves disease.

The chain couples TRBV5-5 to TRBJ1-2; D ambiguous. Germline loops: CDR1 SGHKS, CDR2 YYEKEE (reference sequence). This CDR3 spans 12 amino acids. V shed 10 bases and J shed 8 bases, with 18 bases lying between them. The CDR3 nucleotides read TGTGCCGGCTCGGACGTTGTGAAAGGCTACACCTTC. The encoded protein is CAGSDVVKGYTF.

This clonotype showed up just a few times. A much larger clonotype is one base distant, so this may be a read error. This chain uses TRBV9 with TRBJ2-1; 13 bases match TRBD2. Germline loops: CDR1 SGDLS, CDR2 YYNGEE. The CDR3 sequence is 15 residues long. The CDR3 DNA reads TGTGCCAGCAGTTACCGGACTAGCGGGAGTAATGAGCAGATCTTC. Translating gives CASSYRTSGSNEQIF.